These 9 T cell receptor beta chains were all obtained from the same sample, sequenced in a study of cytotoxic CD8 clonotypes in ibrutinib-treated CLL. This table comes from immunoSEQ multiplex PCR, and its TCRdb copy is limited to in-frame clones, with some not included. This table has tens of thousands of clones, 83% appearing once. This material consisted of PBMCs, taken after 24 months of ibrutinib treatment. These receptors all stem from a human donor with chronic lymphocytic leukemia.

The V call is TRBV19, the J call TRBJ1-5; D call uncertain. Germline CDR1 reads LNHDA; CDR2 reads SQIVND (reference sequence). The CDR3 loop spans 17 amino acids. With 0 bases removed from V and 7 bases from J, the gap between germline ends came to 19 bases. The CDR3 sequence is CASSIESQESAGQPQHF. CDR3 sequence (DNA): TGTGCCAGTAGTATAGAGTCCCAGGAGTCGGCGGGCCAGCCCCAGCATTTT.

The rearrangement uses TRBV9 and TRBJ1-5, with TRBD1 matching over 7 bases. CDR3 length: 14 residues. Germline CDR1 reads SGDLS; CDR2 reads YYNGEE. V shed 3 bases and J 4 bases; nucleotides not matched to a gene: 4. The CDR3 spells CASSGGTANQPQHF. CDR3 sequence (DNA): TGTGCCAGCAGCGGAGGGACAGCGAATCAGCCCCAGCATTTT.

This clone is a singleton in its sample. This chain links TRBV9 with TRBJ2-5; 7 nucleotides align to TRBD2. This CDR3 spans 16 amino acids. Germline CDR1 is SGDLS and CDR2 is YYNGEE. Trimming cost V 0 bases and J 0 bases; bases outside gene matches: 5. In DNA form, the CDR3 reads TGTGCCAGCAGCGTAGGACTTAGCGGGTACCAAGAGACCCAGTACTTC. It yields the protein CASSVGLSGYQETQYF.

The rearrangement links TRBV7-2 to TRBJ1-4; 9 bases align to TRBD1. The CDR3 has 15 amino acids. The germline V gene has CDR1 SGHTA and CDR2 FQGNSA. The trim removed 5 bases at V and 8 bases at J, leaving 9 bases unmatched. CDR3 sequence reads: CASSLQGASSEKLFF. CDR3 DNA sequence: TGTGCCAGCAGCCTACAGGGGGCGTCTAGCGAAAAACTGTTTTTT.

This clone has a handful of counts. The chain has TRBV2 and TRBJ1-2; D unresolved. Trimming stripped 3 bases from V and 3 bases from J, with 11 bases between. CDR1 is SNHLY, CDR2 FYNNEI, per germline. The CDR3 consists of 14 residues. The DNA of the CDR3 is TGTGCCAGCAGTGACGGGGTGGAGGACTATGGCTACACCTTC. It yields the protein CASSDGVEDYGYTF.

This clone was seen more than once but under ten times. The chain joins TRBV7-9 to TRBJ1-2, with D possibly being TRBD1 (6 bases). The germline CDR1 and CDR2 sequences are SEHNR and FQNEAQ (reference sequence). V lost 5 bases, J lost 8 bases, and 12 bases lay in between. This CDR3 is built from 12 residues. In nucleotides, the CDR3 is TGTGCCAGCAGCAACAGGGCTGGAGGCTACACCTTC. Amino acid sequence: CASSNRAGGYTF.

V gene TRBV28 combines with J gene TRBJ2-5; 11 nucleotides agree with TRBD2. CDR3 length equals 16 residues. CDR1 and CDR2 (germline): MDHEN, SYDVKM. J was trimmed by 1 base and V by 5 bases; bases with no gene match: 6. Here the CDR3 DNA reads TGTGCCAGCAGTACAACTAGCGGGAGTTTCCAAGAGACCCAGTACTTC. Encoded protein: CASSTTSGSFQETQYF. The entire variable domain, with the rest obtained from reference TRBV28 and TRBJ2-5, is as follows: DVKVTQSSRYLVKRTGEKVFLECVQDMDHENMFWYRQDPGLGLRLIYFSYDVKMKEKGDIPEGYSVSREKKERFSLILESASTNQTSMYLCASSTTSGSFQETQYFGPGTRLLVL.

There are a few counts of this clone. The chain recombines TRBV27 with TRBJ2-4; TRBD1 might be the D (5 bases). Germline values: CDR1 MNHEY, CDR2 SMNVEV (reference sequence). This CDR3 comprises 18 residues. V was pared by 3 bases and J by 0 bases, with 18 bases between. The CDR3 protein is CASSFAPWQGTAKNIQYF. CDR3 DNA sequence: TGTGCCAGCAGTTTTGCCCCTTGGCAGGGTACAGCCAAAAACATTCAGTACTTC.

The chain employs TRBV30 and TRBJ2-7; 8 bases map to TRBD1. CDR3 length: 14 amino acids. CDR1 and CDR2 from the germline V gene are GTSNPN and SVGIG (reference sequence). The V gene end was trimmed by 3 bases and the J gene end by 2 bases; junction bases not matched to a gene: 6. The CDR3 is CAWRQGQGPYEQYF. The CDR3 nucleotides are TGTGCCTGGAGGCAAGGACAGGGACCCTACGAGCAGTACTTC.